The 30 T cell receptor beta chains listed next were all sequenced from one sample in a study of blood T cell repertoires in COVID-19. Sequencing used immunoSEQ multiplex PCR; TCRdb keeps in-frame clones, though not all of them. Of around 79,000 clones listed, roughly 84% are singletons. What was sequenced was peripheral blood. These receptor sequences come from a woman in her sixties with acute or convalescent COVID-19.

The chain links TRBV2 to TRBJ1-4; TRBD1 matches 10 bases. From germline, CDR1 is SNHLY and CDR2 FYNNEI. Unmatched junction bases numbered 4, after V lost 8 bases and J lost 4 bases. The CDR3 loop spans 14 amino acids. CDR3: CASDRGPGNEKLFF. The DNA of the CDR3 is TGTGCCAGCGACAGGGGGCCTGGTAATGAAAAACTGTTTTTT.

This sequence joins TRBV2 and TRBJ2-2; D not resolved. V dropped 3 bases and J dropped 0 bases, with 11 bases sitting between them. The CDR3 totals 16 residues. CDR1 and CDR2 from the germline V gene are SNHLY and FYNNEI. In nucleotides, the CDR3 is TGTGCCAGCAGTGACTCGGGTAGTTCGAACACCGGGGAGCTGTTTTTT. Amino acid sequence: CASSDSGSSNTGELFF. Supplemented by reference TRBV2 and TRBJ2-2, the full variable domain reads EPEVTQTPSHQVTQMGQEVILRCVPISNHLYFYWYRQILGQKVEFLVSFYNNEISEKSEIFDDQFSVERPDGSNFTLKIRSTKLEDSAMYFCASSDSGSSNTGELFFGEGSRLTVL.

The chain is built from TRBV10-3 and TRBJ1-6; TRBD1 is a possible D gene (6 bases). Germline CDR1 reads ENHRY; CDR2 reads SYGVKD. V gave up 6 bases and J gave up 8 bases, with 17 bases separating them. This CDR3 has 15 amino acids. The DNA for the CDR3 is TGTGCCATCAGGGCGGGAGGGGACACCTATTCACCCCTCCACTTT. This translates into CAIRAGGDTYSPLHF.

V and J are TRBV2 and TRBJ1-1; D call uncertain. The CDR3 loop spans 15 amino acids. Trimming removed 3 bases at V and 4 bases at J, with 15 bases between. Looked up from germline, CDR1 is SNHLY and CDR2 is FYNNEI. CDR3 nucleotide sequence: TGTGCCAGCAGTGATATAGAGACTGCGTCCACTGAAGCTTTCTTT. Translated, it gives CASSDIETASTEAFF.

The genes are TRBV19 and TRBJ1-1; a weak D match, TRBD1 (6 bases). The germline gives CDR1 LNHDA, CDR2 SQIVND (reference sequence). The ends were cut back, 9 bases at V and 1 base at J, with 12 bases in the middle. This CDR3 has 13 amino acids. As DNA, the CDR3 is TGTGCCAGCACCTACAGGGAGAACACTGAAGCTTTCTTT. As protein: CASTYRENTEAFF.

The rearrangement links TRBV27 to TRBJ1-5; TRBD1 matches 7 bases. CDR1 is MNHEY and CDR2 is SMNVEV in the germline V gene (reference sequence). The CDR3 totals 14 residues. V lost 4 bases and J lost 2; bases outside the gene matches: 2. The CDR3 nucleotides are TGTGCCAGCAGTTCCGGGACAGGCAATCAGCCCCAGCATTTT. This sequence encodes CASSSGTGNQPQHF.

V and J are TRBV18 and TRBJ2-7; 10 bases are a match to TRBD2. V shed 4 bases and J 7 bases; nucleotides not matched to a gene: 10. The CDR3 has 15 amino acids. In germline, CDR1 is KGHSH, CDR2 LQKENI. CDR3 sequence reads: CASSRETSGSGEQYF. For the CDR3, the DNA is TGTGCCAGCTCACGGGAGACTAGCGGGTCGGGGGAGCAGTACTTC.

The rearrangement uses TRBV5-1 and TRBJ1-2, with D possibly being TRBD1 (6 bases). In germline, CDR1 is SGHRS, CDR2 YFSETQ. The CDR3 loop spans 14 amino acids. Trimming left V 1 base short and J 6 bases short, with 13 bases between. CDR3 in amino acids: CASSLRGGRDGYTF. Here the CDR3 DNA reads TGCGCCAGCAGCTTGCGAGGGGGGAGGGATGGCTACACCTTC.

The rearrangement links TRBV6-1 to TRBJ1-2; TRBD1 agrees at 7 bases. The CDR3 sequence is 17 residues long. Unmatched junction bases numbered 13, after V lost 1 base and J lost 5 bases. CDR1 and CDR2 (germline): MNHNS, SASEGT. CDR3 DNA: TGTGCCAGCAGTGAAGGGGGACAGTCTGGGCGAGTTTATGGCTACACCTTC. Amino acid sequence: CASSEGGQSGRVYGYTF.

The J gene is TRBJ2-7, the V gene TRBV6-5; D unclear. Trimming took 2 bases from V and 5 from J, leaving 4 bases between them. Germline lookup yields CDR1 MNHEY and CDR2 SVGAGI. This CDR3 spans 11 amino acids. CDR3 loop: CASSYLHEQYF. The CDR3 DNA reads as TGTGCCAGCAGTTACCTACACGAGCAGTACTTC.

A single count supports this clone. This rearrangement joins TRBV19 to TRBJ1-1; D is perhaps TRBD1 (5 bases). Between the trimmed V and J ends, which lost 4 bases and 4 bases, there was a span of 16 bases. The CDR3 has 15 amino acids. Per germline, CDR1 LNHDA and CDR2 SQIVND (reference sequence). CDR3 protein: CASSNFPTGRTEAFF. The CDR3 DNA sequence: TGTGCCAGTAGTAACTTCCCTACAGGACGCACTGAAGCTTTCTTT.

This clone was seen a few times. V gene TRBV5-1 combines with J gene TRBJ1-1; TRBD1 matches at 9 bases. This CDR3 is 16 amino acids long. The trim removed 4 bases at V and 1 base at J, leaving 8 bases unmatched. Per the germline V gene, CDR1 is SGHRS and CDR2 is YFSETQ. Here the CDR3 DNA reads TGCGCCAGCAGCCCCGGGACAGGGTTCACGAACACTGAAGCTTTCTTT. It encodes CASSPGTGFTNTEAFF.

This sequence joins TRBV5-1 and TRBJ2-1; possibly TRBD2 for D (7 bases). CDR3 size: 16 residues. V was trimmed by 5 bases and J by 5 bases, leaving 20 bases between them. CDR1 SGHRS and CDR2 YFSETQ come from the germline V gene. Here the CDR3 reads CASSSPPGGLNNEQFF. Written as DNA, the CDR3 is TGCGCCAGCAGTTCTCCACCCGGGGGGCTTAACAATGAGCAGTTCTTC.

V is TRBV27 and J is TRBJ1-2, with D hard to call. This CDR3 comprises 13 residues. Germline V gene lookup returns CDR1 MNHEY and CDR2 SMNVEV (reference sequence). The V and J ends lost 3 bases and 8 bases respectively, with 13 bases between them. The CDR3 spells CASSFSGLGGYTF. CDR3 DNA: TGTGCCAGCAGTTTCTCGGGTCTCGGGGGCTACACCTTC.

The J gene is TRBJ1-6, the V gene TRBV10-3; D is possibly TRBD1 (6 bases). The CDR3 loop spans 15 amino acids. Deletions cut 0 bases from V and 10 bases from J, with 13 bases between. Germline values: CDR1 ENHRY, CDR2 SYGVKD. DNA of the CDR3: TGTGCCATCAGTGAGTCGGCCAGGGGCGGCTCACCCCTCCACTTT. Translated, it gives CAISESARGGSPLHF.

The chain is built from TRBV5-1 and TRBJ2-7; TRBD1 matches at 10 bases. CDR1 and CDR2 from the germline V gene are SGHRS and YFSETQ. Trimming cost V 4 bases and J 7 bases; bases outside gene matches: 14. The length of the CDR3 is 16 residues. For the CDR3, the DNA is TGCGCCAGCAGCCGTTGGGGGACAGGGGTAACGGGAGAGCAGTACTTC. Encoded protein: CASSRWGTGVTGEQYF.

The chain recombines TRBV21-1 with TRBJ2-2; the tabulated D call, TRBD1, remains unverified against the DNA. TRBV21-1 is described as a pseudogene. The CDR3 length is 18 residues. As DNA, the CDR3 is TGTGCCAGCAGCAAAGAGGTTGGCCGGACAGCCCCCACCGGGGAGCTGTTTTTT. It yields the protein CASSKEVGRTAPTGELFF.

The genes are TRBV5-4 and TRBJ2-2, with a tentative D call TRBD2 (6 bases). The V gene lost 0 bases and the J gene lost 10 bases, with 10 bases spanning the gap. The CDR3 runs to 13 residues. Per the germline V gene, CDR1 is SGHNT and CDR2 is YYREEE (reference sequence). CDR3 sequence (DNA): TGTGCCAGCAGCTTGGCCGGGGGTGCGGAGCTGTTTTTT. This sequence encodes CASSLAGGAELFF.

CDR3 residues: CASSLEPGVGGYTF. For the CDR3, the DNA is TGCGCCAGCAGCTTGGAACCAGGGGTGGGTGGCTACACCTTC. This chain uses TRBV5-1 with TRBJ1-2; possible D gene TRBD1, 6 bases. Trimming took off 0 bases at V and 7 bases at J, with 13 bases between the two ends. The CDR3 totals 14 residues. The V gene's germline CDR1 is SGHRS and CDR2 YFSETQ. Drawing the rest from reference TRBV5-1 and TRBJ1-2, the complete variable domain is KAGVTQTPRYLIKTRGQQVTLSCSPISGHRSVSWYQQTPGQGLQFLFEYFSETQRNKGNFPGRFSGRQFSNSRSEMNVSTLELGDSALYLCASSLEPGVGGYTFGSGTRLTVV.

The chain recombines TRBV19 with TRBJ1-2; D uncertain. This CDR3 has 13 residues. Germline-derived CDR1 and CDR2 are LNHDA and SQIVND (reference sequence). Trimming left V 5 bases short and J 3 bases short, with 10 bases between. This CDR3 is CASSLRGDYGYTF. The CDR3 DNA follows: TGTGCCAGTAGTCTGCGGGGAGACTATGGCTACACCTTC.

The rearrangement joins TRBV6-4 to TRBJ1-2; D is undetermined. The V end was cut by 6 bases, the J end by 3 bases, with 14 bases between. The CDR3 totals 14 residues. CDR1 and CDR2 (germline): MRHNA, SNTAGT. In DNA form, the CDR3 reads TGTGCCAGCAGGGACCTCGGGAGGGACTATGGCTACACCTTC. This sequence encodes CASRDLGRDYGYTF.

The CDR3 here is CASRMGGNNEQFF. The CDR3 bases are TGTGCCAGCAGGATGGGGGGAAACAATGAGCAGTTCTTC. The gene calls are TRBV6-5 and TRBJ2-1, with D possibly matching TRBD2 (6 bases). CDR1 and CDR2 (germline): MNHEY, SVGAGI. The CDR3 is made up of 13 amino acids. The germline V and J ends were trimmed by 6 bases and 5 bases, with 11 bases remaining between them.

This chain uses TRBV6-5 with TRBJ1-2, with D possibly TRBD1 on 6 matching bases. The CDR3 is made up of 13 amino acids. Trimming took 8 bases from V and 2 from J, leaving 12 bases between them. Germline values: CDR1 MNHEY, CDR2 SVGAGI. For the CDR3, the DNA is TGTGCCAGCCACGGACAGTCGAACTATGGCTACACCTTC. It is translated as CASHGQSNYGYTF.

This chain links TRBV10-1 with TRBJ2-1, with 7 positions matching TRBD1. V lost 8 bases to trimming and J lost 3 bases; unmatched junction nucleotides: 4. This CDR3 has 13 residues. CDR1 and CDR2 (germline): WNHNN, SYGVQD (reference sequence). The CDR3 reads CASGRDSYNEQFF. CDR3 bases: TGCGCCAGCGGTAGGGACAGCTACAATGAGCAGTTCTTC.

The V and J genes are TRBV20-1 and TRBJ1-4; TRBD1 matches at 9 bases. The CDR3 is 11 residues long. Trimming cost V 3 bases and J 17 bases; bases outside gene matches: 7. The germline gives CDR1 DFQATT, CDR2 SNEGSKA (reference sequence). CDR3 loop: CSARGTGLAFF. DNA of the CDR3: TGCAGTGCTAGGGGGACAGGGTTAGCCTTTTTT.

The chain combines TRBV18 with TRBJ1-2; no reliable D call. The CDR3 runs 13 residues. Germline V gene data show CDR1 as KGHSH and CDR2 as LQKENI. Trimming took 1 base from V and 8 from J, leaving 11 bases between them. CDR3 DNA: TGTGCCAGCTCACCACTGGGAGGCGAGGGCTACACCTTC. Translation: CASSPLGGEGYTF.

The gene calls are TRBV18 and TRBJ1-5, with 8 bases that match TRBD1. Germline CDR1 reads KGHSH; CDR2 reads LQKENI. This CDR3 region has 15 residues. The V and J ends lost 6 bases and 7 bases, in that order; junction bases with no gene match: 11. The CDR3 DNA reads as TGTGCCAGCTCCCTCTCAGGGGGCCAGGGGCAGCCCCAGCATTTT. It specifies CASSLSGGQGQPQHF.

The gene calls are TRBV18 and TRBJ2-2, with a tentative D call TRBD2 (6 bases). This CDR3 is 14 amino acids long. CDR1 is KGHSH and CDR2 is LQKENI in the germline V gene. The V gene lost 0 bases and the J gene lost 4 bases, with 6 bases spanning the gap. CDR3 residues: CASSPPGGTGELFF. As DNA, the CDR3 is TGTGCCAGCTCACCACCGGGGGGCACCGGGGAGCTGTTTTTT.

The rearrangement uses TRBV14 and TRBJ1-1; D is ambiguous. V dropped 1 base and J dropped 1 base, with 16 bases sitting between them. The germline V gene encodes CDR1 SGHDN and CDR2 FVKESK. The CDR3 loop spans 17 amino acids. CDR3 nucleotide sequence: TGTGCCAGCAGCCAAGGAAGTTTTAGCAACCCGAACACTGAAGCTTTCTTT. Its translation: CASSQGSFSNPNTEAFF.

This clone occurred a few times. This chain joins TRBV5-1 and TRBJ2-2; tentatively, D is TRBD2 (6 bases). CDR3 size: 16 residues. V was trimmed by 0 bases and J by 0 bases, leaving 9 bases between them. Germline V gene data show CDR1 as SGHRS and CDR2 as YFSETQ. The CDR3 protein is CASSLDRGSNTGELFF. The CDR3 nucleotides read TGCGCCAGCAGCTTGGATCGGGGGTCGAACACCGGGGAGCTGTTTTTT. Combining the CDR3 with reference TRBV5-1 and TRBJ2-2 gives the whole variable domain KAGVTQTPRYLIKTRGQQVTLSCSPISGHRSVSWYQQTPGQGLQFLFEYFSETQRNKGNFPGRFSGRQFSNSRSEMNVSTLELGDSALYLCASSLDRGSNTGELFFGEGSRLTVL.